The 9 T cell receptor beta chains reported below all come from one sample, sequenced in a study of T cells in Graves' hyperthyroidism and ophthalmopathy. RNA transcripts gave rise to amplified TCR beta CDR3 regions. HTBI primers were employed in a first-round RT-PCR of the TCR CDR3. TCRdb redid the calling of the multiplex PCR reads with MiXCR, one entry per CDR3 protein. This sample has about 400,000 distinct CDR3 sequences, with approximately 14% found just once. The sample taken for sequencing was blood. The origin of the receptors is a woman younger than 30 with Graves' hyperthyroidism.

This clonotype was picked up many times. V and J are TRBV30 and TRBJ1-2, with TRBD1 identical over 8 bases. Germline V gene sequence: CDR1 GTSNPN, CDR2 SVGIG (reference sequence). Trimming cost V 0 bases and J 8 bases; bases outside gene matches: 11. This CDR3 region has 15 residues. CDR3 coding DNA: TGTGCCTGGAGTGTCTTAGACAGGGGAAGTCGGGGCTACACCTTC. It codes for CAWSVLDRGSRGYTF.

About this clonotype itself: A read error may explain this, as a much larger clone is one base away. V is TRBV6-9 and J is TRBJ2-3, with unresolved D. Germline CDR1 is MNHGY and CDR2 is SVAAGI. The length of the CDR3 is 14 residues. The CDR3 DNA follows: TGTGCCGGCAGTTACCGGAGAGCAGCAGATACGCAGTATTTT. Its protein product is CAGSYRRAADTQYF.

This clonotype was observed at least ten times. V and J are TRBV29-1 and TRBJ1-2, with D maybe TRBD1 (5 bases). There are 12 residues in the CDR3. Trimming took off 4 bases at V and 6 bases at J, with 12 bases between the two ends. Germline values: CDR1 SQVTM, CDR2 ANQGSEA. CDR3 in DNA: TGCAGCGTTGCAGGGCAGCTACATGGCTACACCTTC. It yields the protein CSVAGQLHGYTF.

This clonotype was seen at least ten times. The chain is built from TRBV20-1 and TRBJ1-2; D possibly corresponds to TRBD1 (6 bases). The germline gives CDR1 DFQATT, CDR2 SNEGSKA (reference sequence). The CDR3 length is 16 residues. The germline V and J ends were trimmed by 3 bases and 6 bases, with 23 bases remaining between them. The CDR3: CSASARGREGLDGYTF. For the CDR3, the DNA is TGCAGTGCTAGTGCTCGGGGGCGTGAGGGCCTGGATGGCTACACCTTC.

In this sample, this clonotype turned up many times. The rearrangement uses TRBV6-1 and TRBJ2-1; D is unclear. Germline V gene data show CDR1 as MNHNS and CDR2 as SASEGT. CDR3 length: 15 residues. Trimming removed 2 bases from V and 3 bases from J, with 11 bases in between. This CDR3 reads CASSESWNLYNEQFF. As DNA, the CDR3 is TGTGCCAGCAGTGAATCGTGGAACCTCTACAATGAGCAGTTCTTC.

This CDR3 reads CASSSPMTSGSYEQYF. CDR3 coding DNA: TGTGCCAGCAGCTCACCAATGACTAGCGGGAGTTACGAGCAGTACTTC. This chain connects TRBV7-9 to TRBJ2-7; 12 nucleotides line up with TRBD2. The CDR3 contains 16 residues. V lost 4 bases, J lost 4 bases, and 8 bases stayed unmatched. Germline-derived CDR1 and CDR2 are SEHNR and FQNEAQ (reference sequence).

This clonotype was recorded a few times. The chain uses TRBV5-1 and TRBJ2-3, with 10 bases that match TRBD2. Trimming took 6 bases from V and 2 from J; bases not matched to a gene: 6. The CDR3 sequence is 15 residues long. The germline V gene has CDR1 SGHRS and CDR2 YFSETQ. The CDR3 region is CASTLAGVVTDTQYF. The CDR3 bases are TGCGCCAGCACCCTAGCGGGAGTAGTCACAGATACGCAGTATTTT.

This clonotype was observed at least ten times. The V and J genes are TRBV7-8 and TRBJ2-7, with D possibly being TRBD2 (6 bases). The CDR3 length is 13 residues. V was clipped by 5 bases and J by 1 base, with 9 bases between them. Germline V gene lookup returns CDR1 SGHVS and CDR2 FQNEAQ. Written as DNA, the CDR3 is TGTGCCAGCAGCCACGGGGGATCCTACGAGCAGTACTTC. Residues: CASSHGGSYEQYF.

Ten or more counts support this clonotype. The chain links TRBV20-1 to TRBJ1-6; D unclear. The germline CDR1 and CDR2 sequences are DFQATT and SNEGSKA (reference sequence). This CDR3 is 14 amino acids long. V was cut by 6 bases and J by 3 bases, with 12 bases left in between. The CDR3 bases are TGCAGTGCCCCTTCCTTTGGCTATAATTCACCCCTCCACTTT. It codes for CSAPSFGYNSPLHF.